This T cell receptor beta chain emerged from a study of blood T cell repertoires in COVID-19. The authors' processing: Nucleated cell number was recorded as an estimate derived from reference gene primer amplification. Here immunoSEQ multiplex PCR was the method, and the copy in TCRdb shows in-frame clones only, minus some. That table furnishes V, J and clone size, whereas the DNA furnished D and trimming. Of 9,500 to 10,000 clones listed, around 78% were seen once; the top ten hold around 37%. The CDR3 spans 14 residues. The germline gives CDR1 MNHEY, CDR2 SVGAGI. Trimming at V came to 6 bases and at J to 8 bases, leaving 12 bases not matched to a gene. The table lists this clone with a few counts.

Material: peripheral blood. The chain couples TRBV6-5 to TRBJ1-2, with 7 bases that match TRBD1. The receptor was isolated from a human donor in a cohort sampled during active COVID-19. CDR3 loop: CASSSSTGWEGYTF. The CDR3 nucleotides read TGTGCCAGCAGCTCCTCGACAGGGTGGGAAGGCTACACCTTC.